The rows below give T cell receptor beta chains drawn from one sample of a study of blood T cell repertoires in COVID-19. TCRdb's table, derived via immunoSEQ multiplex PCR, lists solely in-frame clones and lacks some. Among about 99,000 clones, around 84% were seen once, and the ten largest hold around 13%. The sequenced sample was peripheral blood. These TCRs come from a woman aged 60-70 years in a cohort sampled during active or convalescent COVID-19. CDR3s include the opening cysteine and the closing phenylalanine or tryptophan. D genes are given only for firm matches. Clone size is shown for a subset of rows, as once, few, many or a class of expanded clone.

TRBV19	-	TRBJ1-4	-	CASKWGATNEKLFF	TGTGCCAGTAAATGGGGGGCAACTAATGAAAAACTGTTTTTT
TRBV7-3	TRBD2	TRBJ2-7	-	CASSLVGGGPSYEQYF	TGTGCCAGCAGCTTAGTTGGCGGGGGGCCCTCCTACGAGCAGTACTTC
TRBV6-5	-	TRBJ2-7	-	CASSPAQGPHEQYF	TGTGCCAGCAGCCCCGCCCAGGGGCCCCACGAGCAGTACTTC
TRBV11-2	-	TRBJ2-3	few	CASSLDQGSTDTQYF	TGTGCCAGCAGCTTAGATCAGGGATCCACAGATACGCAGTATTTT
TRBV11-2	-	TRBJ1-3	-	CASSLDWALGNTIYF	TGTGCCAGCAGCTTAGATTGGGCACTTGGAAACACCATATATTTT
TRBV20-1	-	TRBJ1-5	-	CSARNQPQHF	TGCAGTGCGCGGAATCAGCCCCAGCATTTT
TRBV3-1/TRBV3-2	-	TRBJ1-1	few	CASSRLEGNTEAFF	TGTGCCAGCAGCCGGTTGGAGGGTAACACTGAAGCTTTCTTT
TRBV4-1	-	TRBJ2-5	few	CASSLRGGAETQYF	TGCGCCAGCAGCCTACGAGGGGGAGCAGAGACCCAGTACTTC
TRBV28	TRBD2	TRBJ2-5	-	CASTEERREWGETQYF	TGTGCCAGCACTGAAGAGCGGCGGGAGTGGGGAGAGACCCAGTACTTC
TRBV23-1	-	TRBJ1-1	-	CASRQPRGLAIREGAFF	TGCGCCAGCAGACAACCTAGGGGCCTCGCGATTCGTGAAGGAGCTTTCTTT
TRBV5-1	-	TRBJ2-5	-	CASSLAGGLGETQYF	TGCGCCAGCAGCTTGGCCGGGGGGCTTGGTGAGACCCAGTACTTC
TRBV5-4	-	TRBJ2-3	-	CASSSSTDTQYF	TGTGCCAGCAGCTCTAGCACAGATACGCAGTATTTT
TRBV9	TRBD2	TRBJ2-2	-	CASSVEGLAAMGNTGELFF	TGTGCCAGCAGCGTAGAGGGACTAGCGGCTATGGGGAACACCGGGGAGCTGTTTTTT
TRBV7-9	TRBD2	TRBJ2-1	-	CASSLLRRGGFTYNEQFF	TGTGCCAGCAGCCTCCTCCGGCGGGGGGGCTTCACCTACAATGAGCAGTTCTTC
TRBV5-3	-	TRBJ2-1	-	CARSSHGGGEGKDEQFF	TGTGCCAGAAGCTCCCATGGGGGGGGCGAAGGGAAGGATGAGCAGTTCTTC
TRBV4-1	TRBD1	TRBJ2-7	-	CASSQQTGMDSYEQYF	TGCGCCAGCAGCCAACAGACAGGGATGGACTCCTACGAGCAGTACTTC
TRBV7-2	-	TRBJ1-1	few	CASRPGGLNTEAFF	TGTGCCAGCCGTCCGGGGGGGCTGAACACTGAAGCTTTCTTT
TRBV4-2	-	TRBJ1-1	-	CASSQGQKNTEAFF	TGTGCCAGCAGCCAAGGACAGAAGAACACTGAAGCTTTCTTT
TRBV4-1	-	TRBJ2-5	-	CASSQDRVAVPRQETQYF	TGCGCCAGCAGCCAAGATCGGGTTGCGGTTCCCCGACAAGAGACCCAGTACTTC
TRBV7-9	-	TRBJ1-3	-	CASSLHQISGNTIYF	TGTGCCAGCAGCTTACACCAGATCTCTGGAAACACCATATATTTT
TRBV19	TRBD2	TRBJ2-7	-	CASSNLAGAIEQYF	TGTGCCAGTAGTAACCTAGCGGGAGCAATAGAGCAGTACTTC
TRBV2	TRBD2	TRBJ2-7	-	CASSEAGAGGAYEQYF	TGTGCCAGCAGTGAAGCGGGAGCGGGGGGAGCCTACGAGCAGTACTTC
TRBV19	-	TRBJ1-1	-	CASSIPHTLNTEAFF	TGTGCCAGTAGTATACCGCACACATTGAACACTGAAGCTTTCTTT
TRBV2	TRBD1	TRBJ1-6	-	CASSPGQGANSPLHF	TGTGCCAGCAGTCCGGGACAGGGGGCTAATTCACCCCTCCACTTT
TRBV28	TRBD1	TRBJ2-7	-	CASRDRGWRVSYEQYF	TGTGCCAGCCGGGACAGGGGATGGCGGGTTTCCTACGAGCAGTACTTC
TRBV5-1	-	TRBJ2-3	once	CASRGAHDTQYF	TGCGCCAGCAGGGGGGCGCACGATACGCAGTATTTT
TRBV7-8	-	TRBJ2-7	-	CASSQQRVTAYEQYF	TGTGCCAGCAGTCAACAGCGGGTAACGGCCTACGAGCAGTACTTC
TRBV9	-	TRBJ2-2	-	CASSVVPNIGGGELFF	TGTGCCAGCAGCGTAGTCCCGAACATAGGCGGCGGGGAGCTGTTTTTT
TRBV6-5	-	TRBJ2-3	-	CASSYSIGDTQYF	TGTGCCAGCAGTTACTCCATCGGGGATACGCAGTATTTT
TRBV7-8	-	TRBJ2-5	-	CASSHLRIETQYF	TGTGCCAGCAGCCATCTTAGAATAGAGACCCAGTACTTC
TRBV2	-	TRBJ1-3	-	CASSEQGSGNTIYF	TGTGCCAGCAGTGAACAGGGGTCTGGAAACACCATATATTTT
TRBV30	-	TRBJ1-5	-	CAWTRDRNQPQHF	TGTGCCTGGACCAGGGATCGCAATCAGCCCCAGCATTTT
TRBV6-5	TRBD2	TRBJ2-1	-	CASTTSANEQFF	TGTGCCAGCACGACTAGCGCCAATGAGCAGTTCTTC
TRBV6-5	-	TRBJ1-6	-	CASSYARGNSPLHF	TGTGCCAGCAGTTACGCCAGGGGCAATTCACCCCTCCACTTT
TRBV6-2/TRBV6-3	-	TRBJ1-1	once	CASSYNRQALNTEAFF	TGTGCCAGCAGTTACAATCGACAGGCCCTTAACACTGAAGCTTTCTTT
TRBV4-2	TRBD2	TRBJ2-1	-	CASSRSLAGGYNEQFF	TGTGCCAGCAGCCGCTCGCTAGCGGGGGGCTACAATGAGCAGTTCTTC
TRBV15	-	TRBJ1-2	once	CATSRDLNYGYTF	TGTGCCACCAGCCGGGATCTTAACTATGGCTACACCTTC
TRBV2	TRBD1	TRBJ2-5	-	CASSTRTGGETQYF	TGTGCCAGCAGTACCCGGACAGGGGGAGAGACCCAGTACTTC
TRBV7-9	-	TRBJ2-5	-	CASSLESQETQYF	TGTGCCAGCAGCTTAGAGAGTCAAGAGACCCAGTACTTC
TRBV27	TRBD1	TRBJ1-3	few	CASSHRGSGNTIYF	TGTGCCAGCAGTCACAGGGGTTCTGGAAACACCATATATTTT
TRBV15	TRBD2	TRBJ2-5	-	CATSRGGLAGVGETQYF	TGTGCCACCAGCAGAGGAGGACTAGCGGGAGTCGGGGAGACCCAGTACTTC
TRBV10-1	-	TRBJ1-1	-	CASSESRDSAEAFF	TGCGCCAGCAGTGAGTCGAGGGATAGCGCTGAAGCTTTCTTT
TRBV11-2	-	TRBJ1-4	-	CASSFAQGGEKLFF	TGTGCCAGCAGCTTCGCCCAGGGTGGTGAAAAACTGTTTTTT
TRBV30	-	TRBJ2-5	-	CAWSASPAVGSQYF	TGTGCCTGGAGTGCTAGCCCAGCAGTTGGTTCCCAGTACTTC